This TCR beta chain was sequenced in a study of blood T cell repertoires in COVID-19. Original processing methods: Amplification of reference gene primers was used by the study to estimate nucleated cell counts. This table comes from immunoSEQ multiplex PCR, and its TCRdb copy is limited to in-frame clones, with some not included. The DNA gave D and trimming, while V, J and clone size come from that table. The sample shows about 200,000 clones, approximately 85% of them seen only once. This CDR3 has 13 residues. Germline values: CDR1 MNHEY, CDR2 SVGAGI. Trimming took 4 bases from V and 5 from J, leaving 11 bases between them.

Sequencing used peripheral blood. This clonotype originated in a human donor with active or convalescent COVID-19. The donor label of this sample is uncertain. The chain couples TRBV6-5 to TRBJ1-1; D might be TRBD1 (5 bases). The CDR3 sequence is CASSLAGRTEAFF. The CDR3, as DNA: TGTGCCAGCAGTTTAGCGGGGCGGACTGAAGCTTTCTTT.